The clone carrying this TCR beta chain was found a few times. The table came from immunoSEQ multiplex PCR; TCRdb's copy has only in-frame clones and leaves some out. The sample has approximately 200,000 clones, over 80% seen once. Recruits, aged roughly 18 to 89 years, lived in around 24 US areas. Cohorts were assigned according to the clinical history that participants reported. Cohort 3 donors were reported recovered after two negative PCRs, clearance, or symptom resolution. V lost 4 bases and J 8 bases, leaving 15 bases between the germline ends. The germline gives CDR1 MRHNA, CDR2 SNTAGT. CDR3 size: 14 residues. The sample comes from a study of blood T cell repertoires in COVID-19. About the study: Sites in the United States, Italy and Spain provided acute and convalescent COVID-19 samples.

V and J are TRBV6-4 and TRBJ2-1, with TRBD2 as a possible D gene (7 bases). This TCR derives from a man between 25 and 39 years old who had recovered from COVID-19. Sample: PBMCs or T cells enriched from blood (not recorded which). CDR3 coding DNA: TGTGCCAGCAGTGTTTCGGGGGGCCCGGATGAGCAGTTCTTC. Translating it yields CASSVSGGPDEQFF.